This T cell receptor beta chain was observed in a study of blood T cell repertoires in COVID-19. About the study: The cDNA or gDNA used as material had been derived from T cells, B-cell-depleted T cells, or PBMCs.

This clone appeared a single time. V shed 4 bases, J shed 0 bases, and the junction held 9 bases outside the gene matches. CDR3 length equals 19 residues. Germline V gives CDR1 SGDLS, CDR2 YYNGEE. As originally analysed: By means of reference gene primer amplification, nucleated cell counts were estimated. TCRdb's copy holds only in-frame clones and misses some; the assay was immunoSEQ multiplex PCR. That table furnishes V, J and clone size, whereas the DNA furnished D and trimming. The sample has over 150,000 clones; under 80% are singletons. The sequence was collected from a woman aged 50 to 60 with acute or convalescent COVID-19. Material for sequencing was peripheral blood. The rearrangement uses TRBV9 and TRBJ2-3, with 15 bases aligning to TRBD2. CDR3 residues: CASSSRTSGGVFSTDTQYF. CDR3 nucleotide sequence: TGTGCCAGCAGCTCCAGGACTAGCGGGGGGGTGTTCAGCACAGATACGCAGTATTTT.